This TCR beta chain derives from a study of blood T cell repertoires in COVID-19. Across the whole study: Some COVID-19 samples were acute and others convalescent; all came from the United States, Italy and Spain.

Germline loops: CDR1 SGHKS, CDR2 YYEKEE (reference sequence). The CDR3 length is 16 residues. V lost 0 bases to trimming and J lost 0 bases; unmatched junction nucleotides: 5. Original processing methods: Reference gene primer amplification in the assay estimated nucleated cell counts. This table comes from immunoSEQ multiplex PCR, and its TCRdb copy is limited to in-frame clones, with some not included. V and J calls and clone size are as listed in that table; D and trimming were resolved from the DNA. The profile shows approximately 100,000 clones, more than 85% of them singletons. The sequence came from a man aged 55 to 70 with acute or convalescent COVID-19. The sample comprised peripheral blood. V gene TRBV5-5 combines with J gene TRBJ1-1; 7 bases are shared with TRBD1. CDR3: CASSLVWGTVNTEAFF. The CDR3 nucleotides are TGTGCCAGCAGCTTGGTCTGGGGGACAGTGAACACTGAAGCTTTCTTT.